This TCR beta chain came from a study of blood T cell repertoires in COVID-19. Looked up from germline, CDR1 is SGHRS and CDR2 is YFSETQ. The trim removed 3 bases at V and 4 bases at J, leaving 8 bases unmatched. CDR3 size: 15 residues. Assay used: immunoSEQ multiplex PCR; TCRdb lists only in-frame clones, some missing. The sample carries roughly 40,000 clones, around 80% recorded once. The TCR was taken from a man older than 75 with acute or convalescent COVID-19. The specimen sequenced was peripheral blood. The chain joins TRBV5-1 to TRBJ1-2; 8 bases match TRBD1. The CDR3 here is CASSSQTGASYGYTF. The CDR3 coding sequence is TGCGCCAGCAGCTCCCAGACAGGGGCCTCCTATGGCTACACCTTC.